A selection of T cell receptor beta chains follows, all from one sample in a study of shared clonotypes between healthy human individuals. TCRdb's copy holds only in-frame clones and misses some; the assay was immunoSEQ multiplex PCR. The sample includes approximately 480,000 clones, about 75% of them seen just once. The sample comprised PBMCs. These TCRs come from a woman between 40 and 55 years old in good health. Some clones in this sample may be carry-over from other donors' samples. Both conserved end residues are part of each CDR3. The D gene is left open where the match is weak. Size values are once, few and many counts, or a class for expanded clones, and some rows have none.

v_call	clone_size	d_call	j_call	cdr3_aa	cdr3_nt
TRBV7-2	.	TRBD2	TRBJ2-7	CASTPGLAGRVQYF	TGTGCCAGCACCCCGGGACTAGCGGGCCGGGTGCAGTACTTC
TRBV9	.	.	TRBJ2-1	CASSVANSLDEQFF	TGTGCCAGCAGCGTAGCTAATAGCCTGGATGAGCAGTTCTTC
TRBV4-1	.	.	TRBJ2-5	CASSQDRGTPGETQYF	TGCGCCAGCAGCCAAGATCGTGGGACCCCGGGGGAGACCCAGTACTTC
TRBV10-3	.	TRBD1	TRBJ2-2	CAISEGQGVTGELFF	TGTGCCATCAGTGAAGGACAGGGGGTAACCGGGGAGCTGTTTTTT
TRBV5-1	once	.	TRBJ2-1	CASSLGPGWNEQFF	TGCGCCAGCAGCTTGGGTCCAGGTTGGAATGAGCAGTTCTTC
TRBV10-3	.	TRBD1	TRBJ1-2	CAISGTGYGYTF	TGTGCCATCAGTGGGACAGGCTATGGCTACACCTTC
TRBV28	.	.	TRBJ1-1	CASSPHLSGNTEAFF	TGTGCCAGCAGCCCTCATCTCAGCGGGAACACTGAAGCTTTCTTT
TRBV7-9	.	TRBD2	TRBJ2-7	CASSFGTSGNHEQYF	TGTGCCAGCAGCTTCGGGACTAGCGGGAACCACGAGCAGTACTTC
TRBV4-1	.	TRBD2	TRBJ2-7	CASSQDKLAWYEQYF	TGCGCCAGCAGCCAAGATAAACTAGCGTGGTACGAGCAGTACTTC
TRBV27	.	.	TRBJ1-1	CASSPLSAGLMAEAFF	TGTGCCAGCAGTCCCCTTTCGGCAGGGTTAATGGCTGAAGCTTTCTTT
TRBV2	once	.	TRBJ2-2	CASSGLANTGELFF	TGTGCCAGCAGTGGATTAGCTAACACCGGGGAGCTGTTTTTT
TRBV5-1	.	TRBD2	TRBJ2-5	CASSTGLAGSQETQYF	TGCGCCAGCAGCACCGGACTAGCGGGATCCCAAGAGACCCAGTACTTC
TRBV5-6	once	TRBD1	TRBJ2-1	CASSLEGQGWNEQFF	TGTGCCAGCAGCTTGGAGGGACAGGGATGGAATGAGCAGTTCTTC
TRBV30	.	TRBD2	TRBJ2-5	CAWSGTSGSTGDF	TGTGCCTGGAGTGGGACTAGCGGGAGTACCGGGGACTTC
TRBV28	.	TRBD1	TRBJ1-2	CASSLLTGTGAGGNYGYTF	TGTGCCAGCAGTTTACTGACCGGGACAGGGGCCGGCGGAAACTATGGCTACACCTTC
TRBV15	.	TRBD1	TRBJ1-5	CATSRDPDRTYQPQHF	TGTGCCACCAGCAGAGATCCGGACAGGACGTATCAGCCCCAGCATTTT
TRBV7-2	.	.	TRBJ1-1	CASSLAPGNTEAFF	TGTGCCAGCAGCTTAGCGCCAGGGAACACTGAAGCTTTCTTT
TRBV5-4	.	.	TRBJ2-5	CASSPEGIQETQYF	TGTGCCAGCAGCCCCGAGGGAATTCAAGAGACCCAGTACTTC
TRBV28	.	TRBD1	TRBJ1-2	CASSPTGTANYGYTF	TGTGCCAGCAGCCCCACCGGGACAGCAAATTATGGCTACACCTTC
TRBV5-4	.	TRBD2	TRBJ2-1	CASSLIAGGDNEQFF	TGTGCCAGCAGCCTAATAGCGGGCGGGGACAATGAGCAGTTCTTC
TRBV5-1	.	.	TRBJ2-2	CASSLTAVRSTGELFF	TGCGCCAGCAGCTTGACGGCCGTAAGGTCCACCGGGGAGCTGTTTTTT
TRBV30	.	TRBD2	TRBJ2-3	CACILRGGFLNTQYF	TGTGCCTGCATATTACGGGGGGGGTTCCTCAATACGCAGTATTTT
TRBV7-8	.	.	TRBJ2-7	CASSLGVATYEQYF	TGTGCCAGCAGCCTGGGGGTTGCCACCTACGAGCAGTACTTC
TRBV19	.	.	TRBJ1-4	CASSISRAGNEKLFF	TGTGCCAGTAGTATAAGCAGGGCCGGTAATGAAAAACTGTTTTTT
TRBV21-1	few	.	TRBJ1-2	CASSKRTHYGYTF	TGTGCCAGCAGCAAAAGGACCCACTATGGCTACACCTTC
TRBV6-6	.	.	TRBJ2-7	CASSYRGHLYEQYF	TGTGCCAGCAGTTACCGGGGACACCTCTACGAGCAGTACTTC
TRBV28	.	.	TRBJ2-3	CAVTGSTDTQYF	TGTGCCGTGACAGGTTCCACAGATACGCAGTATTTT
TRBV2	.	.	TRBJ2-2	CASKRQATGELFF	TGTGCCAGCAAGCGCCAGGCCACCGGGGAGCTGTTTTTT
TRBV10-3	.	TRBD1	TRBJ1-4	CAIGTGAHEKLFF	TGTGCCATAGGGACAGGGGCGCATGAAAAACTGTTTTTT
TRBV18	.	.	TRBJ2-6	CASSIGDWGRGANVLTF	TGTGCCAGCTCAATAGGAGATTGGGGGCGAGGGGCCAACGTCCTGACTTTC
TRBV28	.	.	TRBJ1-2	CASSFAGGGYGYTF	TGTGCCAGCAGTTTTGCTGGAGGGGGCTATGGCTACACCTTC
TRBV19	.	TRBD2	TRBJ2-2	CASSTRRGVDSGELFF	TGTGCCAGTAGTACCCGGCGGGGGGTAGATTCCGGGGAGCTGTTTTTT
TRBV11-2	.	.	TRBJ2-3	CASSQGASGKREDTQYF	TGTGCCAGCAGCCAGGGGGCTAGCGGGAAGAGAGAGGATACGCAGTATTTT
TRBV11-2	.	.	TRBJ2-7	CASSLEGTVVSYEQYF	TGTGCCAGCAGCTTAGAAGGGACTGTTGTATCCTACGAGCAGTACTTC
TRBV9	.	.	TRBJ2-7	CASSVGRERGEQYF	TGTGCCAGCAGCGTAGGACGGGAGCGTGGGGAGCAGTACTTC
TRBV7-6	few	.	TRBJ2-3	CASSSRRGDTQYF	TGTGCCAGCAGCTCGAGAAGGGGAGATACGCAGTATTTT
TRBV5-5	.	.	TRBJ2-7	CASSLVAAASYEQYF	TGTGCCAGCAGCTTGGTGGCGGCGGCCTCCTACGAGCAGTACTTC
TRBV5-4	.	.	TRBJ2-7	CASSLTESYEQYF	TGTGCCAGCAGCTTGACAGAGTCCTACGAGCAGTACTTC
TRBV15	once	TRBD1	TRBJ2-7	CATSRDKGQGYEQYF	TGTGCCACCAGCAGAGATAAAGGACAGGGCTACGAGCAGTACTTC
TRBV16	.	.	TRBJ2-1	CASSPGIYNEQFF	TGTGCCAGCAGCCCCGGAATTTACAATGAGCAGTTCTTC
TRBV20-1	.	.	TRBJ1-1	CSAPGGEGAFF	TGCAGTGCCCCGGGTGGCGAAGGGGCTTTCTTT
TRBV5-1	.	.	TRBJ2-1	CASSLGVSEQFF	TGCGCCAGCAGCTTGGGGGTTTCTGAGCAGTTCTTC
TRBV18	.	TRBD2	TRBJ2-1	CASSGGLAGGEQFF	TGTGCCAGCTCAGGTGGACTAGCGGGAGGGGAGCAGTTCTTC
TRBV5-4	few	.	TRBJ2-1	CASSFGGRDEQFF	TGTGCCAGCAGCTTCGGAGGACGAGATGAGCAGTTCTTC
TRBV9	few	.	TRBJ1-3	CASSVAGNTIYF	TGTGCCAGCAGCGTAGCTGGAAACACCATATATTTT
TRBV4-2	few	.	TRBJ1-5	CASSQDRPGGYSNQPQHF	TGTGCCAGCAGCCAAGATCGTCCGGGGGGCTATAGCAATCAGCCCCAGCATTTT
TRBV5-1	.	TRBD1	TRBJ1-5	CASSDGQGSNQPQHF	TGCGCCAGCAGCGACGGACAGGGCAGCAATCAGCCCCAGCATTTT
TRBV10-1	.	.	TRBJ1-6	CANLKSPLHF	TGCGCCAACTTAAAATCACCCCTCCACTTT
TRBV7-2	few	.	TRBJ2-7	CASSSALIPYEQYF	TGTGCCAGCAGCTCCGCCTTGATTCCCTACGAGCAGTACTTC
TRBV4-2	once	.	TRBJ2-1	CASSQDSSDYNEQFF	TGTGCCAGCAGCCAAGATTCTAGCGACTACAATGAGCAGTTCTTC
TRBV2	few	TRBD1	TRBJ2-7	CASLGDRGAYEQYF	TGTGCCAGTCTGGGTGACAGGGGAGCCTACGAGCAGTACTTC
TRBV9	.	TRBD2	TRBJ2-1	CASSVESSGRTEQFF	TGTGCCAGCAGCGTAGAGTCTAGCGGGAGGACTGAGCAGTTCTTC
TRBV9	.	.	TRBJ2-1	CASSVQGGPYNEQFF	TGTGCCAGCAGCGTACAGGGCGGGCCTTACAATGAGCAGTTCTTC
TRBV5-4	.	TRBD1	TRBJ2-2	CASSLILAGGPGELFF	TGTGCCAGCAGCTTGATTCTGGCAGGGGGACCCGGGGAGCTGTTTTTT
TRBV20-1	few	.	TRBJ1-4	CSAGWREKLFF	TGCAGTGCCGGTTGGCGGGAAAAACTGTTTTTT